A selection of T cell receptor beta chains follows, all from one sample in a study of T cell repertoires in cytomegalovirus infection. TCRdb recomputed calls from the reads with MiXCR, one row per CDR3 protein. The sample lists around 500,000 distinct CDR3 sequences, about 42% occurring once. These TCRs' antigens remain unknown. The input for sequencing was cultured PBMCs, taken from culture after CMV antigen stimulation. Receptors were obtained from a human donor in good health (CMV status not recorded). Some clones in this sample may be carry-over from other donors' samples. The CDR3 runs from the conserved cysteine through the conserved F or W. The D gene is left open where the match is weak. Clone size is not always given. Where it is, it says once, few, many or a class for expanded clones.

d_gene: TRBD1
j_gene: TRBJ2-7
v_gene: TRBV19
abundance: NA
CDR3aa: CASSIEPGQGGYEQYF
CDR3nt: TGTGCCAGTAGTATAGAGCCGGGACAGGGTGGCTACGAGCAGTACTTC

d_gene: NA
j_gene: TRBJ2-5
v_gene: TRBV11-2
abundance: few
CDR3aa: CASSLVASSETQYF
CDR3nt: TGTGCCAGCAGCTTAGTTGCTAGCAGTGAGACCCAGTACTTC

d_gene: TRBD1
j_gene: TRBJ2-7
v_gene: TRBV2
abundance: NA
CDR3aa: CASRTGTASYEQYF
CDR3nt: TGTGCCAGCAGAACCGGGACAGCTTCCTACGAGCAGTACTTC

d_gene: NA
j_gene: TRBJ2-5
v_gene: TRBV6-2/TRBV6-3
abundance: NA
CDR3aa: CASATRLAETQYF
CDR3nt: TGTGCCAGTGCGACTCGCTTGGCGGAGACCCAGTACTTC

d_gene: NA
j_gene: TRBJ2-1
v_gene: TRBV7-2
abundance: NA
CDR3aa: CASSLGRGYEQFF
CDR3nt: TGTGCCAGCAGCTTAGGGAGGGGCTATGAGCAGTTCTTC

d_gene: TRBD2
j_gene: TRBJ2-1
v_gene: TRBV10-3
abundance: few
CDR3aa: CAISELAGGKNEQFF
CDR3nt: TGTGCCATCAGTGAGTTAGCGGGGGGAAAAAATGAGCAGTTCTTC

d_gene: NA
j_gene: TRBJ2-3
v_gene: TRBV12-3/TRBV12-4
abundance: NA
CDR3aa: CASSPVVGQQTQYF
CDR3nt: TGTGCCAGCAGTCCGGTTGTGGGGCAACAAACGCAGTATTTT

d_gene: TRBD1
j_gene: TRBJ1-6
v_gene: TRBV18
abundance: NA
CDR3aa: CASSPSSGTGLYNSPLHF
CDR3nt: TGTGCCAGCTCACCGTCCTCCGGGACAGGGCTTTATAATTCACCCCTCCACTTT

d_gene: NA
j_gene: TRBJ2-5
v_gene: TRBV19
abundance: NA
CDR3aa: CASSTGQSIQETQYF
CDR3nt: TGTGCCAGTAGTACCGGACAGAGCATCCAAGAGACCCAGTACTTC

d_gene: NA
j_gene: TRBJ1-1
v_gene: TRBV7-4
abundance: NA
CDR3aa: CASSATRTEAFF
CDR3nt: TGTGCCAGCAGCGCAACGAGGACTGAAGCTTTCTTT

d_gene: NA
j_gene: TRBJ1-5
v_gene: TRBV11-2
abundance: NA
CDR3aa: CASSLDQIQPQHF
CDR3nt: TGTGCCAGCAGCTTAGATCAAATTCAGCCCCAGCATTTT

d_gene: NA
j_gene: TRBJ2-7
v_gene: TRBV12-3/TRBV12-4
abundance: NA
CDR3aa: CASRPPGKYEQYF
CDR3nt: TGTGCCAGCAGACCCCCAGGGAAATACGAGCAGTACTTC

d_gene: NA
j_gene: TRBJ2-3
v_gene: TRBV11-2
abundance: NA
CDR3aa: CASSFGQRTDTQYF
CDR3nt: TGTGCCAGCAGCTTCGGACAGCGCACAGATACGCAGTATTTT

d_gene: TRBD1
j_gene: TRBJ2-1
v_gene: TRBV6-2/TRBV6-3
abundance: NA
CDR3aa: CASGRGSEQFF
CDR3nt: TGTGCCAGCGGCAGGGGGAGTGAGCAGTTCTTC

d_gene: TRBD2
j_gene: TRBJ2-3
v_gene: TRBV7-8
abundance: few
CDR3aa: CASSLRLAGGWVTDTQYF
CDR3nt: TGTGCCAGCAGCTTACGACTAGCGGGAGGATGGGTCACAGATACGCAGTATTTT

d_gene: NA
j_gene: TRBJ2-7
v_gene: TRBV14
abundance: NA
CDR3aa: CASSRYAAGNYEQYF
CDR3nt: TGTGCCAGCAGCCGGTATGCGGCGGGAAACTACGAGCAGTACTTC

d_gene: NA
j_gene: TRBJ2-5
v_gene: TRBV4-2
abundance: NA
CDR3aa: CASSQEMVETQYF
CDR3nt: TGTGCCAGCAGCCAAGAGATGGTGGAGACCCAGTACTTC

d_gene: TRBD2
j_gene: TRBJ2-3
v_gene: TRBV4-1
abundance: NA
CDR3aa: CASSREGWADTQYF
CDR3nt: TGCGCCAGCAGCCGGGAGGGGTGGGCAGATACGCAGTATTTT

d_gene: NA
j_gene: TRBJ1-5
v_gene: TRBV6-5
abundance: NA
CDR3aa: CASSLRQATNQPQHF
CDR3nt: TGTGCCAGCAGCCTCCGACAGGCTACTAATCAGCCCCAGCATTTT

d_gene: NA
j_gene: TRBJ2-5
v_gene: TRBV2
abundance: NA
CDR3aa: CASEAGQETQYF
CDR3nt: TGTGCCAGCGAGGCGGGGCAAGAGACCCAGTACTTC

d_gene: NA
j_gene: TRBJ2-7
v_gene: TRBV4-3
abundance: NA
CDR3aa: CASSQDFVGEQYF
CDR3nt: TGCGCCAGCAGCCAAGATTTTGTGGGCGAGCAGTACTTC

d_gene: NA
j_gene: TRBJ2-5
v_gene: TRBV6-1
abundance: few
CDR3aa: CASSSGHWEETQYF
CDR3nt: TGTGCCAGCAGTTCGGGACACTGGGAAGAGACCCAGTACTTC

d_gene: NA
j_gene: TRBJ1-2
v_gene: TRBV12-3/TRBV12-4
abundance: NA
CDR3aa: CASSSFLRWDIPANYGYTF
CDR3nt: TGTGCCAGCAGTTCATTCCTCCGCTGGGACATCCCGGCTAACTATGGCTACACCTTC

d_gene: NA
j_gene: TRBJ1-1
v_gene: TRBV7-2
abundance: NA
CDR3aa: CASSLGHRVKVNTEAFF
CDR3nt: TGTGCCAGCAGCTTAGGTCACAGGGTCAAGGTGAACACTGAAGCTTTCTTT

d_gene: TRBD2
j_gene: TRBJ2-3
v_gene: TRBV5-1
abundance: once
CDR3aa: CASSAWGTSGGDPDTQYF
CDR3nt: TGCGCCAGCAGCGCTTGGGGGACTAGCGGGGGGGACCCAGATACGCAGTATTTT

d_gene: TRBD2
j_gene: TRBJ2-7
v_gene: TRBV7-2
abundance: NA
CDR3aa: CASSLTGTSVEQYF
CDR3nt: TGTGCCAGCAGCCTCACCGGGACTAGCGTCGAGCAGTACTTC

d_gene: NA
j_gene: TRBJ2-5
v_gene: TRBV2
abundance: NA
CDR3aa: CASEQEEQETQYF
CDR3nt: TGTGCCAGCGAGCAAGAGGAACAAGAGACCCAGTACTTC

d_gene: NA
j_gene: TRBJ1-5
v_gene: TRBV12-3/TRBV12-4
abundance: NA
CDR3aa: CASSFGEVSNQPQHF
CDR3nt: TGTGCCAGCAGTTTTGGGGAGGTTAGCAATCAGCCCCAGCATTTT

d_gene: NA
j_gene: TRBJ1-5
v_gene: TRBV7-2
abundance: few
CDR3aa: CASSPIFVNQPQHF
CDR3nt: TGTGCCAGCAGCCCCATTTTTGTGAATCAGCCCCAGCATTTT

d_gene: NA
j_gene: TRBJ2-5
v_gene: TRBV7-2
abundance: NA
CDR3aa: CASRPTGPGAQYF
CDR3nt: TGTGCCAGCAGGCCAACAGGGCCCGGGGCCCAGTACTTC

d_gene: TRBD1
j_gene: TRBJ1-1
v_gene: TRBV6-6
abundance: NA
CDR3aa: CASSHRTRGRFTEAFF
CDR3nt: TGTGCCAGCAGCCATCGGACCAGGGGGCGGTTTACTGAAGCTTTCTTT

d_gene: TRBD1
j_gene: TRBJ2-5
v_gene: TRBV20-1
abundance: once
CDR3aa: CSARSGGYPLEEETQYF
CDR3nt: TGCAGTGCCCGGTCAGGGGGATATCCCCTTGAAGAAGAGACCCAGTACTTC

d_gene: TRBD2
j_gene: TRBJ2-3
v_gene: TRBV20-1
abundance: NA
CDR3aa: CSARISGRTLTDTQYF
CDR3nt: TGCAGTGCTAGAATAAGCGGGAGAACTCTCACAGATACGCAGTATTTT

d_gene: TRBD1
j_gene: TRBJ2-7
v_gene: TRBV7-2
abundance: NA
CDR3aa: CASSSPGTGAGGTPYEQYF
CDR3nt: TGTGCCAGCAGCAGCCCCGGGACAGGGGCGGGCGGGACTCCCTACGAGCAGTACTTC

d_gene: NA
j_gene: TRBJ1-1
v_gene: TRBV2
abundance: NA
CDR3aa: CASSEGWGTEAFF
CDR3nt: TGTGCCAGCAGTGAAGGATGGGGCACTGAAGCTTTCTTT

d_gene: NA
j_gene: TRBJ2-7
v_gene: TRBV7-6
abundance: NA
CDR3aa: CASSLGGFSYEQYF
CDR3nt: TGTGCCAGCAGCTTAGGGGGCTTCTCCTACGAGCAGTACTTC

d_gene: TRBD1
j_gene: TRBJ1-1
v_gene: TRBV28
abundance: NA
CDR3aa: CASTLAVQGPFLDTEAFF
CDR3nt: TGTGCCAGCACCCTCGCCGTACAGGGGCCCTTTTTGGACACTGAAGCTTTCTTT

d_gene: NA
j_gene: TRBJ2-5
v_gene: TRBV5-4
abundance: NA
CDR3aa: CASSSLTEFQETQYF
CDR3nt: TGTGCCAGCAGCTCCCTTACAGAATTCCAAGAGACCCAGTACTTC

d_gene: TRBD2
j_gene: TRBJ2-7
v_gene: TRBV27
abundance: NA
CDR3aa: CASSFSAGGPYEQYF
CDR3nt: TGTGCCAGCAGTTTTTCGGCGGGGGGGCCCTACGAGCAGTACTTC

d_gene: NA
j_gene: TRBJ1-1
v_gene: TRBV7-8
abundance: few
CDR3aa: CASSLARAETEAFF
CDR3nt: TGTGCCAGCAGCTTAGCGAGGGCAGAAACTGAAGCTTTCTTT

d_gene: NA
j_gene: TRBJ2-5
v_gene: TRBV7-1
abundance: few
CDR3aa: CASSESTETQYF
CDR3nt: TGTGCCAGCAGCGAAAGCACGGAGACCCAGTACTTC